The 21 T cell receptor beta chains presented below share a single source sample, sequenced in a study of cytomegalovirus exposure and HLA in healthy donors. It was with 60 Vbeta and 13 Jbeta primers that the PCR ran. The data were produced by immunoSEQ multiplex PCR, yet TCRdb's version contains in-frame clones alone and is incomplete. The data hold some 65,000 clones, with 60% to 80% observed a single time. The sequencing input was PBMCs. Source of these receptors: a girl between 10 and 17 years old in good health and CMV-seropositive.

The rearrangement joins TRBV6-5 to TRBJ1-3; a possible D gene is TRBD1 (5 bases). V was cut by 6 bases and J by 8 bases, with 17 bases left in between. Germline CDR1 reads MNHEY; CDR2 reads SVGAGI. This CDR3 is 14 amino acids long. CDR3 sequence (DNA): TGTGCCAGCAGGTCGGGACTCTCATGGGACACCATATATTTT. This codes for CASRSGLSWDTIYF.

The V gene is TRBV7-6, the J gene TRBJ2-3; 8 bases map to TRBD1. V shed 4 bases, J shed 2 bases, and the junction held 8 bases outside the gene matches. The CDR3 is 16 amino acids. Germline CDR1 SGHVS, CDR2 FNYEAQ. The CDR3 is CASSSLPGGITDTQYF. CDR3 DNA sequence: TGTGCCAGCAGCTCCCTCCCAGGGGGCATCACAGATACGCAGTATTTT.

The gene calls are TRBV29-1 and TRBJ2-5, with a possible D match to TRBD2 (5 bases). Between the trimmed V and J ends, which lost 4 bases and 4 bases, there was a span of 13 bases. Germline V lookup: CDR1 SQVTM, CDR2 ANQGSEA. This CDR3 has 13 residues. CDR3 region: CSVGLRGGETQYF. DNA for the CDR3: TGCAGCGTTGGTCTTAGAGGAGGAGAGACCCAGTACTTC.

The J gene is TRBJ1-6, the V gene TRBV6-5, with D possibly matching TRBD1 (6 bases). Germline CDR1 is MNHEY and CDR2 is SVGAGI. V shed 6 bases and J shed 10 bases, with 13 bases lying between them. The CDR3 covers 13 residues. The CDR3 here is CASRIRGGSPLHF. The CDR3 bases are TGTGCCAGCAGGATCAGGGGTGGCTCACCCCTCCACTTT.

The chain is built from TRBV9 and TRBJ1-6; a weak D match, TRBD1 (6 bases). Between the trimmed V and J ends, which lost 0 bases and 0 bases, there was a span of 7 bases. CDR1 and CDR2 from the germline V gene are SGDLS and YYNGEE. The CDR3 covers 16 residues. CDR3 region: CASSVEDSSYNSPLHF. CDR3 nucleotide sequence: TGTGCCAGCAGCGTAGAGGACAGCTCCTATAATTCACCCCTCCACTTT.

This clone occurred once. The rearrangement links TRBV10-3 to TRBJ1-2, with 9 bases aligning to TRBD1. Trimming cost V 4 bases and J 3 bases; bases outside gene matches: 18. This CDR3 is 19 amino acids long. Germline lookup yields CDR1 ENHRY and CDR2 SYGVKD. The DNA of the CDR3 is TGTGCCATCAGTGGAGTCTCCCGGGACAGGGCAGATCAACACTATGGCTACACCTTC. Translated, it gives CAISGVSRDRADQHYGYTF.

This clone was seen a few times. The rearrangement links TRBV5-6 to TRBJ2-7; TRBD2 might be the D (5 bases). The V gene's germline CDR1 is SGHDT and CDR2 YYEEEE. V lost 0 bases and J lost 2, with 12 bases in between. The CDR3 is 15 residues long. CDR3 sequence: CASSLEWRNPYEQYF. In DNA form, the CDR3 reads TGTGCCAGCAGCTTGGAGTGGAGGAACCCCTACGAGCAGTACTTC.

Here the CDR3 DNA reads TGCGCCAGCGGGTCGGGGACAGGGTTCTCCGAGCAGTACTTC. This sequence encodes CASGSGTGFSEQYF. The chain recombines TRBV5-1 with TRBJ2-7, with TRBD1 matching 9 bases. This CDR3 spans 14 amino acids. Germline V gene data show CDR1 as SGHRS and CDR2 as YFSETQ. V dropped 7 bases and J dropped 6; count of bases not matched to a gene: 11.

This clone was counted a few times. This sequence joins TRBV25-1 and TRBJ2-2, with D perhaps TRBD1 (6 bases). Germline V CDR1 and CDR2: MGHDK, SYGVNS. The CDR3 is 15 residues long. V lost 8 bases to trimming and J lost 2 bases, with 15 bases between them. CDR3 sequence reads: CASEARDINTGELFF. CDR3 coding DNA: TGTGCCAGCGAAGCCCGGGACATCAACACCGGGGAGCTGTTTTTT.

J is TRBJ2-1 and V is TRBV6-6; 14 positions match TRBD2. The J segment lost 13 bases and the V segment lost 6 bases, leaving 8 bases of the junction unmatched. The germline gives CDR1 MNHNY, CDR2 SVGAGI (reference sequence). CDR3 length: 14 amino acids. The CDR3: CASSRTSGRQFQFF. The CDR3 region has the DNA TGTGCCAGCAGCCGGACTAGCGGGAGGCAGTTTCAGTTCTTC.

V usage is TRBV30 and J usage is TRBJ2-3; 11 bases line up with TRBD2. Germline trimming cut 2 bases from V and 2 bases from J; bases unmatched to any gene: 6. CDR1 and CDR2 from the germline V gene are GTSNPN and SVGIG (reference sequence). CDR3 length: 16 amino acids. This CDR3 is CAWSRFSGGATDTQYF. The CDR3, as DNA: TGTGCCTGGAGTAGATTTAGCGGGGGGGCCACAGATACGCAGTATTTT.

The CDR3 reads CASSVGMEGADTQYF. The CDR3 nucleotides are TGTGCCAGCAGCGTAGGAATGGAGGGTGCAGATACGCAGTATTTT. V and J are TRBV9 and TRBJ2-3; D is possibly TRBD2 (6 bases). Germline CDR1 is SGDLS and CDR2 is YYNGEE. The CDR3 consists of 15 residues. Trimming cost V 0 bases and J 4 bases, with 12 bases left between them.

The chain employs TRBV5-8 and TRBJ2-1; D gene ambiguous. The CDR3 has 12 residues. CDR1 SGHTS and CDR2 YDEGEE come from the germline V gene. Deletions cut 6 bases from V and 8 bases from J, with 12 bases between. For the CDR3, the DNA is TGTGCCAGCAACCACGAGATGGATGAGCAGTTCTTC. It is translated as CASNHEMDEQFF.

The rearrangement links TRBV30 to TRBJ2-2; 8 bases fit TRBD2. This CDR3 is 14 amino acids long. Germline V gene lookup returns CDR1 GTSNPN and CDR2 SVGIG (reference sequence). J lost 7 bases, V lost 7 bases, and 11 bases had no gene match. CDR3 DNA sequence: TGTGCCTTTCGGGAGGGGAGGGGCGTCGGGGAGCTGTTTTTT. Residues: CAFREGRGVGELFF.

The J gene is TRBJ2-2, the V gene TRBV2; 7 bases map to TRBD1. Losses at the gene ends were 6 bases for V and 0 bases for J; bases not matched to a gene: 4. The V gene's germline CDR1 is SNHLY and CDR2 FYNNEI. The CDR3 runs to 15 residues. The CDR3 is CASRRTGSNTGELFF. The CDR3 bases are TGTGCCAGCAGGAGGACAGGATCGAACACCGGGGAGCTGTTTTTT.

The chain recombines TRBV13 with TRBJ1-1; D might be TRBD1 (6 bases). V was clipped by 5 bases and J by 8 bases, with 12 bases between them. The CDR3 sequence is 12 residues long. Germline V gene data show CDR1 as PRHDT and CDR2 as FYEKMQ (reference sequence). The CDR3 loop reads CASSPNQGEAFF. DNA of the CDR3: TGTGCCAGCAGCCCAAACCAGGGGGAAGCTTTCTTT.

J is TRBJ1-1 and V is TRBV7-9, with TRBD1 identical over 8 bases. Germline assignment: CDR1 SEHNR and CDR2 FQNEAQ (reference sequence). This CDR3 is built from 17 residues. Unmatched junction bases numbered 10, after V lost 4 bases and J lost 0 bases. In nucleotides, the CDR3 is TGTGCCAGCAGCTCCGCTACCCGGACAGGGATGAACACTGAAGCTTTCTTT. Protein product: CASSSATRTGMNTEAFF.

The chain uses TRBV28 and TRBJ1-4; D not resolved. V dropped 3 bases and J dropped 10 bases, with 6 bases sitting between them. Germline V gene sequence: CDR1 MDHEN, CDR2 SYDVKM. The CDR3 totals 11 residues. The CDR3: CASSFLGKLFF. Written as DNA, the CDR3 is TGTGCCAGCAGTTTCCTAGGAAAACTGTTTTTT. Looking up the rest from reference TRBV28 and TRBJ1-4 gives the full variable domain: DVKVTQSSRYLVKRTGEKVFLECVQDMDHENMFWYRQDPGLGLRLIYFSYDVKMKEKGDIPEGYSVSREKKERFSLILESASTNQTSMYLCASSFLGKLFFGSGTQLSVL.

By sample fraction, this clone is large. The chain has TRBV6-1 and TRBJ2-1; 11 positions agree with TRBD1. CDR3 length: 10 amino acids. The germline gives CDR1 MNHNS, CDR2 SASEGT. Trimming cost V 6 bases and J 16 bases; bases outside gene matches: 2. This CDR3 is CASRDRGLFF. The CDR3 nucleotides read TGTGCCAGCAGGGACAGGGGGCTTTTCTTC.

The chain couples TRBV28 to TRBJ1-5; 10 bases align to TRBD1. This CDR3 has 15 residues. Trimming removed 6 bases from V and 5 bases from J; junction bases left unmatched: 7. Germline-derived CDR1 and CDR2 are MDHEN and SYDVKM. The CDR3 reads CASRPWTGGYQPQHF. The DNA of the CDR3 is TGTGCCAGCAGGCCGTGGACAGGGGGATATCAGCCCCAGCATTTT.

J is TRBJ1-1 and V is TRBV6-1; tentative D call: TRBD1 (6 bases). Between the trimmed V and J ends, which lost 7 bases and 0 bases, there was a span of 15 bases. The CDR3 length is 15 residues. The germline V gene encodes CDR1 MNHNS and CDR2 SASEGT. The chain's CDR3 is CASTLTGYMNTEAFF. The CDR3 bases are TGTGCCAGCACCTTAACAGGGTACATGAACACTGAAGCTTTCTTT.